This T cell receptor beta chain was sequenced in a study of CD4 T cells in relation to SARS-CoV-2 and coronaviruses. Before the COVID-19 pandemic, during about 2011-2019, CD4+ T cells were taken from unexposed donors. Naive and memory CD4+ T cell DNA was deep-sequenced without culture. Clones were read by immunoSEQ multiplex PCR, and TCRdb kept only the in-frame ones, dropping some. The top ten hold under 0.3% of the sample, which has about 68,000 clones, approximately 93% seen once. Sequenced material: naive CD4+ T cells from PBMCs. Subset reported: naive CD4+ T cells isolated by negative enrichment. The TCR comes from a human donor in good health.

CDR3 region: CASSSTGLGNIQYF. The DNA of the CDR3 is TGTGCCAGCAGCTCGACAGGATTAGGGAACATTCAGTACTTC. The rearrangement uses TRBV11-3 and TRBJ2-4; the D gene is possibly TRBD1 (6 bases). The CDR3 is 14 amino acids. V was trimmed by 4 bases and J by 7 bases, leaving 14 bases between them. CDR1 and CDR2 from the germline V gene are SGHNT and YENEEA. Complete variable domain (other parts from reference TRBV11-3 and TRBJ2-4): EAGVVQSPRYKIIEKKQPVAFWCNPISGHNTLYWYLQNLGQGPELLIRYENEEAVDDSQLPKDRFSAERLKGVDSTLKIQPAELGDSAVYLCASSSTGLGNIQYFGAGTRLSVL.